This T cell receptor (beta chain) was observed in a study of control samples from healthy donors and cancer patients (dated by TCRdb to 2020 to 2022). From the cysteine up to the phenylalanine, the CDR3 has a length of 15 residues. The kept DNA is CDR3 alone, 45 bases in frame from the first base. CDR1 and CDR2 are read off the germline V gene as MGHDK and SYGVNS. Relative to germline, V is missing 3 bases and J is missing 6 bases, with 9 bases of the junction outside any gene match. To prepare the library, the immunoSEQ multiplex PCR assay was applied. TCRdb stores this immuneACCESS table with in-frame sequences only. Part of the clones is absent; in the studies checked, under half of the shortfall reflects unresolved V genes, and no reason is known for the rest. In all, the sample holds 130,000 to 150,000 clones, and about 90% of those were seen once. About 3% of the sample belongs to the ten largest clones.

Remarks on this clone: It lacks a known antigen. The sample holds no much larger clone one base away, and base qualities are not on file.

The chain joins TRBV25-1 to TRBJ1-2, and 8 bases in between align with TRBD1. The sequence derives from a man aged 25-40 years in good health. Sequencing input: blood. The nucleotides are TGTGCCAGCAGTGACCTTCGCAGGGGGCGGGATGGCTACACCTTC. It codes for CASSDLRRGRDGYTF.